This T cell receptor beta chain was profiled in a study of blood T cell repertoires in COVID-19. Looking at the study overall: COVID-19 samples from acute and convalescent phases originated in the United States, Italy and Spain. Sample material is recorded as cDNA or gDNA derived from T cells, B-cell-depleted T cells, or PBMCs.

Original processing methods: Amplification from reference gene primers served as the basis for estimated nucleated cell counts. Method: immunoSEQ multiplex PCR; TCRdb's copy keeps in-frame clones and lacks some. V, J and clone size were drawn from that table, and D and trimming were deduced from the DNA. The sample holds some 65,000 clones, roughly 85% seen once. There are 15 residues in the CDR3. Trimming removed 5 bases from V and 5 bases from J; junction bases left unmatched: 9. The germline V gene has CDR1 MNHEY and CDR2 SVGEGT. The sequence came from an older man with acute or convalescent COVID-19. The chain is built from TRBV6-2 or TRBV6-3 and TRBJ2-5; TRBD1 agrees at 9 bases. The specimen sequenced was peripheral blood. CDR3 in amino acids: CASSQHRGLGETQYF. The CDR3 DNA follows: TGTGCCAGCAGTCAACACAGGGGGCTCGGGGAGACCCAGTACTTC.